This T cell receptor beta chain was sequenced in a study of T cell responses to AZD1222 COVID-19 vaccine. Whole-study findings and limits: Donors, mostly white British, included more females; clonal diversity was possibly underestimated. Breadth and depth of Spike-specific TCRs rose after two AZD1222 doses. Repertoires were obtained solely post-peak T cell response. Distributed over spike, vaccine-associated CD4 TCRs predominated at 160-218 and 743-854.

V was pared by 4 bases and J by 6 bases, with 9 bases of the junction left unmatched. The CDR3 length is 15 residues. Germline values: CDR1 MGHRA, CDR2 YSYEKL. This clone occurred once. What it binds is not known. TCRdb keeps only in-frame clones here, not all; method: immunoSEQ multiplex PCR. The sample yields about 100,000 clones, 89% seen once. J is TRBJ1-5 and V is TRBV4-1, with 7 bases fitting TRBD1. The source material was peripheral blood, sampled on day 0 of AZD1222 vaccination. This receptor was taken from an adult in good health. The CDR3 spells CASSLEHRGAQPQHF. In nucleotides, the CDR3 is TGCGCCAGCAGCCTGGAGCACAGGGGAGCTCAGCCCCAGCATTTT.